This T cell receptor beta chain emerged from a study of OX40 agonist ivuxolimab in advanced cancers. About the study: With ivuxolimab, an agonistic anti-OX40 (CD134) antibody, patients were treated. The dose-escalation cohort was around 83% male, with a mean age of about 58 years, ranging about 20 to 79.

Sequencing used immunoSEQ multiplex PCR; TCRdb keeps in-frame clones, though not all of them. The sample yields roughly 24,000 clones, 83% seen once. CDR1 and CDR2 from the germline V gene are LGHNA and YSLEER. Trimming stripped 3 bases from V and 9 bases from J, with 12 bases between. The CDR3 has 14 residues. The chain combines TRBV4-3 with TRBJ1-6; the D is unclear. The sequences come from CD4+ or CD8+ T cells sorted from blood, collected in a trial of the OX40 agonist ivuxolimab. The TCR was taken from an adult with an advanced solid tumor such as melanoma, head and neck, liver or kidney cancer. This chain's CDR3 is CASSQEEGRSPLHF. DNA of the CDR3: TGCGCCAGCAGCCAGGAAGAAGGGCGTTCACCCCTCCACTTT.